This T cell receptor beta chain was retrieved from a study of control samples from healthy donors and cancer patients. V lost 5 bases and J lost 3, with 16 bases in between. The CDR3 extends over 15 amino acids. Germline V CDR1 and CDR2: MNHEY, SVGAGI. Here immunoSEQ multiplex PCR was the method, and the copy in TCRdb shows in-frame clones only, minus some. Among about 55,000 clones listed, 95% to 97% were seen once. A single count supports this clone. The chain employs TRBV6-5 and TRBJ1-1; no clear D. The source of this sequence is a woman aged 18-29 years in good health. Input material: blood. The CDR3 region has the DNA TGTGCCAGCAGTCAGGCCCTGACGCGATACACTGAAGCTTTCTTT. Translated: CASSQALTRYTEAFF.